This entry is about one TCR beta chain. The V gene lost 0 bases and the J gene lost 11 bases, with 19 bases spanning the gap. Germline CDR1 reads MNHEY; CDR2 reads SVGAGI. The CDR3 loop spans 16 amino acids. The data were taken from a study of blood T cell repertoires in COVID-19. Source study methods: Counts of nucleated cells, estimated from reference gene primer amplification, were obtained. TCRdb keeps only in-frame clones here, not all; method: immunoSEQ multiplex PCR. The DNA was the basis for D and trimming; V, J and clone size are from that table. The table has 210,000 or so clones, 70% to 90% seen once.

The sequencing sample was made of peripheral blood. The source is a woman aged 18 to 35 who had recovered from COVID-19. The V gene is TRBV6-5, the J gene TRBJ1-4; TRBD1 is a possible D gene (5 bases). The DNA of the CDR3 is TGTGCCAGCAGTTACTCCTGGGGACTTCTGCCGGGGAAACTGTTTTTT. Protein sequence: CASSYSWGLLPGKLFF.